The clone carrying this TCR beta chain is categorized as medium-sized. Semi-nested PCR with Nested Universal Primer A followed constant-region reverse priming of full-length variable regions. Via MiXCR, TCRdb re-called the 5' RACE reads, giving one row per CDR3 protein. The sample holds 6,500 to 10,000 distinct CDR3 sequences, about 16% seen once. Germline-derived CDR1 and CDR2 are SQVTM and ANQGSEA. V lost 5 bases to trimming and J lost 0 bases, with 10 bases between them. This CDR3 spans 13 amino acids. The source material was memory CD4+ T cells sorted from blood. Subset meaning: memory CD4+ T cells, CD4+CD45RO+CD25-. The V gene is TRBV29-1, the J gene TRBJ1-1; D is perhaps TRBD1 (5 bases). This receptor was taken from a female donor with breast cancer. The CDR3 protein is CSVTDRMNTEAFF. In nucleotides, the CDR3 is TGCAGCGTTACAGACAGAATGAACACTGAAGCTTTCTTT.